These T cell receptor beta chains were read from a single sample in a study of blood T cell repertoires in COVID-19. The data were produced by immunoSEQ multiplex PCR, yet TCRdb's version contains in-frame clones alone and is incomplete. The data show about 200,000 clones, about 85% seen once. Sequenced input: PBMCs or T cells enriched from blood (not recorded which). The receptors were sampled from a woman aged 25 to 39 who had recovered from COVID-19. The CDR3 runs from the conserved cysteine through the conserved F or W. The order of the fields is V gene, J gene, clone size, D gene, CDR3 DNA, CDR3 protein. D genes are given only for firm matches. The size field is filled for only some rows; it gives once, few, many or a size class.

TRBV6-5	TRBJ1-1	-	-	TGTGCCAGCAGCCAGGGTGGTGCTGAAGCTTTCTTT	CASSQGGAEAFF
TRBV11-2	TRBJ2-5	-	TRBD1	TGTGCCAGCAGCTTACGGTGGGACAGGGATCAAGAGACCCAGTACTTC	CASSLRWDRDQETQYF
TRBV9	TRBJ2-7	-	TRBD2	TGTGCCAGCAGCGTAGCACTAGCGGGAGAGAATAAGCAGTACTTC	CASSVALAGENKQYF
TRBV19	TRBJ2-7	once	-	TGTGCCAGTAGGAGAAAACCGCGGGACCTCTACGAGCAGTACTTC	CASRRKPRDLYEQYF
TRBV14	TRBJ2-1	-	TRBD2	TGTGCCAGCAGCCAATTTATAGCGGGAAGCTACAATGAGCAGTTCTTC	CASSQFIAGSYNEQFF
TRBV30	TRBJ1-2	-	-	TGTGCCTGGAGTGTAGGGATCGGAGGGGGCTACACCTTC	CAWSVGIGGGYTF
TRBV5-5	TRBJ1-1	-	TRBD1	TGTGCCAGCAGCCTCGGGAGGGGGCGAGGCACTGAAGCTTTCTTT	CASSLGRGRGTEAFF
TRBV11-3	TRBJ1-1	-	-	TGTGCCAGCAGCTTTAGACAGATGAACACTGAAGCTTTCTTT	CASSFRQMNTEAFF
TRBV4-2	TRBJ2-7	few	TRBD2	TGTGCCAGCAGCCAAGAACCTAGCGGGGGGTACGAGCAGTACTTC	CASSQEPSGGYEQYF
TRBV27	TRBJ2-4	once	-	TGTGCCAGCAGTTTCTATGGCGGGACCTTAGCCAAAAACATTCAGTACTTC	CASSFYGGTLAKNIQYF
TRBV4-3	TRBJ2-3	-	TRBD2	TGCGCCAGCAGCCAACGAAACTCCGCGGGGGGGCGCACAGATACGCAGTATTTT	CASSQRNSAGGRTDTQYF
TRBV4-3	TRBJ2-5	-	-	TGCGCCAGCAGCCAAGCCCAGGGGGAGACCCAGTACTTC	CASSQAQGETQYF
TRBV30	TRBJ2-1	-	-	TGTGCCTGGAGTGAGGGGTTCGATGAGCAGTTCTTC	CAWSEGFDEQFF
TRBV10-2	TRBJ1-5	once	TRBD1	TGCGCCAGCAGTGAACGACAGGGAGCGTACCAGCCCCAGCATTTT	CASSERQGAYQPQHF
TRBV6-5	TRBJ1-2	-	TRBD1	TGTGCCAGCAGTAATTTTCGGGACAGGGGTCGTGGCTACACCTTC	CASSNFRDRGRGYTF
TRBV9	TRBJ2-3	-	-	TGTGCCAGCAGCTCGGGGACTAGCACAGATACGCAGTATTTT	CASSSGTSTDTQYF
TRBV7-8	TRBJ2-7	few	-	TGTGCCAGCAGGGGCAAGGTGCAGTACTTC	CASRGKVQYF
TRBV12-5	TRBJ2-7	-	TRBD1	TGTGCTAGTGGCTCGACAGGGGGCGACGAGCAGTACTTC	CASGSTGGDEQYF
TRBV30	TRBJ2-7	few	TRBD2	TGTGCCTGGAGTGTTGTGGCGGGAGTACTGTACTTC	CAWSVVAGVLYF
TRBV19	TRBJ1-2	-	TRBD1	TGTGCCAGTAGTATCCCTGAGGGGACAGGGGGACGCTATGGCTACACCTTC	CASSIPEGTGGRYGYTF
TRBV4-2	TRBJ1-1	-	-	TGTGCCAGCAGCCAAATGACAGGCGTAGCTTTCTTT	CASSQMTGVAFF
TRBV18	TRBJ1-2	-	TRBD1	TGTGCCAGCTCACCACGGACAGGGAACTATGGCTACACCTTC	CASSPRTGNYGYTF
TRBV5-5	TRBJ2-1	-	TRBD2	TGTGCCAGCAGCCCTCGCGCTACGCGGGGGGGCTTGCGGTACAATGAGCAGTTCTTC	CASSPRATRGGLRYNEQFF
TRBV7-2	TRBJ2-7	-	TRBD2	TGTGCCAGCAGCTTTCTTAGCGGGAGGGGGTACGAGCAGTACTTC	CASSFLSGRGYEQYF